This T cell receptor beta chain came from a study of Graves' ophthalmopathy and Graves' hyperthyroidism. Notes on this clonotype: Its antigen remains unknown.

Ophthalmopathy not arising within 18 months of follow-up defined hyperthyroidism as stable. Uncontrolled infections, other autoimmune diseases, pregnancy or lactation barred patients from enrollment. PBMCs stemmed from under 11 ml of fresh peripheral blood. General study results and limits: The model reached 55% to 71% sensitivity and around 74% specificity for predicting ophthalmopathy progression.

CDR3 regions of TCR beta were amplified from RNA transcripts. HTBI-primed RT-PCR formed the first round, and a multiplex PCR formed the second. TCRdb analysed the multiplex PCR reads with MiXCR anew, one entry per CDR3 protein. The table has hundreds of thousands of distinct CDR3 sequences, roughly 21% seen once; the top ten hold 2.5% to 3.5%. The CDR3 length is 14 residues. In germline, CDR1 is MNHNS, CDR2 SASEGT. V lost 7 bases and J lost 8, with 20 bases in between. This clonotype was sampled from a woman between 18 and 29 years old with stable Graves' hyperthyroidism. The chain is built from TRBV6-1 and TRBJ1-2, with D possibly matching TRBD1 (5 bases). The sample taken for sequencing was peripheral blood. This CDR3 is CASISGVLRGGYTF. The CDR3 coding sequence is TGTGCCAGCATATCGGGGGTATTAAGGGGAGGCTACACCTTC.